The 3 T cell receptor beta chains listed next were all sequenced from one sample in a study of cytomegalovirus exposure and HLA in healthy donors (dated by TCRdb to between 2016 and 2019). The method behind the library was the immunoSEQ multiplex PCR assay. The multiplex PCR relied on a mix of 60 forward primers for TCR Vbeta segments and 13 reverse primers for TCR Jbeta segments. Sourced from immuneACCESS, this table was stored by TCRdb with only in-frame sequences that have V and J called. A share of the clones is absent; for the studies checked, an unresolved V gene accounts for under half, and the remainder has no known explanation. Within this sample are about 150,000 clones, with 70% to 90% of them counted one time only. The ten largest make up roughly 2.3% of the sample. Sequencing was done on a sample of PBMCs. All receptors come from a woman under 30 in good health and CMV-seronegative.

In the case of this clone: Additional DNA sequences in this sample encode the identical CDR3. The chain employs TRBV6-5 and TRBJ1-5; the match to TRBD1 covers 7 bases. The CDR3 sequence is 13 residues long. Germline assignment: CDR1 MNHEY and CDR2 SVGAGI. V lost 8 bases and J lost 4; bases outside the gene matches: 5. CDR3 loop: CASSGQQNQPQHF. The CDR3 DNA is TGTGCCAGCTCGGGACAGCAGAATCAGCCCCAGCATTTT.

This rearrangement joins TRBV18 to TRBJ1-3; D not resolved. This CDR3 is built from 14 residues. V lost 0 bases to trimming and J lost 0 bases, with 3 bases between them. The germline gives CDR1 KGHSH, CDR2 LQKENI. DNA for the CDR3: TGTGCCAGCTCACCACCAGCCTCTGGAAACACCATATATTTT. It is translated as CASSPPASGNTIYF.

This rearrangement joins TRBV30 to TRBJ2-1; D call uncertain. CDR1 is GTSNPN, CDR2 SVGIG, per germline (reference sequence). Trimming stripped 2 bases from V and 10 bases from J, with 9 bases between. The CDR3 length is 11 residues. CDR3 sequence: CAWSSAAEQFF. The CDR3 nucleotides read TGTGCCTGGAGTTCGGCGGCAGAGCAGTTCTTC.